This T cell receptor beta chain originates from a study of blood T cell repertoires in COVID-19. For the study at large: Samples taken during acute and convalescent COVID-19 were collected in the United States, Italy and Spain. PBMCs, B-cell-depleted T cells, or T cells were the source of the cDNA or gDNA that made up the material.

In the study's own analysis: Reference gene primers were amplified, and this amplification served to estimate nucleated cell counts. Generated by immunoSEQ multiplex PCR, the TCRdb table keeps only in-frame clones and is missing some. V and J calls and clone size are copied from that table; D and trimming were computed from the DNA. Of approximately 210,000 clones detected, 86% appear once; the ten largest clones hold about 2%. Trimming stripped 4 bases from V and 7 bases from J, with 4 bases between. This CDR3 has 11 amino acids. This chain joins TRBV12-3 or TRBV12-4 and TRBJ2-2; D unclear. Material for sequencing was peripheral blood. This receptor was identified in a man aged 25-45 years who had recovered from COVID-19. CDR3 in amino acids: CASSYYGELFF. The CDR3 region has the DNA TGTGCCAGCAGTTATTACGGGGAGCTGTTTTTT.